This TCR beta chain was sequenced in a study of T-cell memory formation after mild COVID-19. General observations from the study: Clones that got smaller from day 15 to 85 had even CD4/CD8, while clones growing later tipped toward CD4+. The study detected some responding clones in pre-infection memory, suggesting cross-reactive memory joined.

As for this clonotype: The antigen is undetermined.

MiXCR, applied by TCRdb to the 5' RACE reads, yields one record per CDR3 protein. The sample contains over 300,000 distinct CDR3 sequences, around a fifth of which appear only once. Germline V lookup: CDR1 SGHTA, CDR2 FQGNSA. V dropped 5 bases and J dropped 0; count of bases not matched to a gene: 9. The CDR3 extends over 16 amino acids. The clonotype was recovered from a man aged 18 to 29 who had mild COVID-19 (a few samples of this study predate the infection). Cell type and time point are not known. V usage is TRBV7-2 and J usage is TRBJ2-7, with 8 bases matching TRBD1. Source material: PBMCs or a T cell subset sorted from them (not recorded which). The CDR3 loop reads CASSQPGQDFSYEQYV. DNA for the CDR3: TGTGCCAGCAGCCAGCCGGGACAGGATTTCTCCTACGAGCAGTACGTC.